Below, 3 T cell receptor beta chains from the same sample are listed, as sequenced in a study of Graves' ophthalmopathy and Graves' hyperthyroidism. Transcripts of RNA were the source for amplifying TCR beta CDR3 regions. The first round was an RT-PCR with HTBI primers, and the second round was a multiplex PCR. From the multiplex PCR reads, TCRdb called clonotypes with MiXCR, one entry per CDR3 protein. Among around 670,000 distinct CDR3 sequences, approximately 40% were seen once, and the ten largest hold 40% to 55%. The sample taken for sequencing was peripheral blood. The receptors stem from an adult man with Graves' ophthalmopathy.

To note about this clonotype: A much larger clone is a single base away; this may be a read error. This chain connects TRBV24-1 to TRBJ1-2, with TRBD1 as a possible D gene (5 bases). Germline CDR1 KGHDR, CDR2 SFDVKD. The CDR3 spans 14 residues. The CDR3 bases are TGTGCCAGCAGTGACTCCCAGGGTGTCCATGGCTACACCTTC. The encoded protein is CASSDSQGVHGYTF.

The gene calls are TRBV25-1 and TRBJ1-1; tentative D call: TRBD1 (6 bases). This CDR3 is 15 amino acids long. The germline V gene encodes CDR1 MGHDK and CDR2 SYGVNS. Trimming took 8 bases from V and 0 from J, leaving 16 bases between them. The CDR3 loop reads CASVDLGAMNTEAFF. For the CDR3, the DNA is TGTGCCAGCGTTGATCTGGGGGCGATGAACACTGAAGCTTTCTTT.

The V gene is TRBV7-2, the J gene TRBJ2-3; a possible D gene is TRBD1 (5 bases). V dropped 6 bases and J dropped 0 bases, with 13 bases sitting between them. In germline, CDR1 is SGHTA, CDR2 FQGNSA. The CDR3 contains 15 residues. CDR3: CASSHRPGSTDTQYF. CDR3 DNA sequence: TGTGCCAGCAGTCACCGACCAGGGAGCACAGATACGCAGTATTTT.